The 6 T cell receptor beta chains in this list originate from one sample, sequenced in a study of shared clonotypes between healthy human individuals. Produced via immunoSEQ multiplex PCR; TCRdb's table is partial and in-frame only. This table holds roughly 1,500,000 clones, approximately 98.5% found once. The sequencing input was naive CD4+ T cells sorted from blood. Described subset: CD45RA+ positively selected. These receptors were taken from a man aged 25-45 years in good health.

The chain has TRBV11-3 and TRBJ2-5, with D possibly matching TRBD2 (6 bases). This CDR3 is built from 14 residues. Germline assignment: CDR1 SGHNT and CDR2 YENEEA. Trimming removed 1 base at V and 5 bases at J, with 11 bases between. This CDR3 is CASSLGRDVETQYF. In DNA, the CDR3 is TGTGCCAGCAGCTTAGGGCGGGACGTGGAGACCCAGTACTTC.

The chain is built from TRBV27 and TRBJ2-7; a weak D match, TRBD2 (6 bases). CDR1 is MNHEY, CDR2 SMNVEV, per germline (reference sequence). V was trimmed by 8 bases and J by 7 bases, leaving 18 bases between them. CDR3 length equals 13 residues. The CDR3, as DNA: TGTGCCAGCGGGAGGCCTCAAATGGGGGAGCAGTACTTC. It translates to CASGRPQMGEQYF.

The count of this clone is one. This chain connects TRBV14 to TRBJ2-1; tentatively, D is TRBD2 (5 bases). Germline-derived CDR1 and CDR2 are SGHDN and FVKESK. CDR3 length equals 15 residues. Trimming pared 1 base from V and 4 bases from J, leaving 11 bases between. CDR3: CASSQVVGGYNEQFF. In nucleotides, the CDR3 is TGTGCCAGCAGCCAAGTCGTTGGAGGTTACAATGAGCAGTTCTTC.

V and J are TRBV7-9 and TRBJ2-3; no definite D call. V was shortened by 1 base and J by 1 base, with 6 bases between the two germline ends. Germline V gene sequence: CDR1 SEHNR, CDR2 FQNEAQ (reference sequence). The CDR3 length is 14 residues. The CDR3 region is CASSLGVGTDTQYF. The CDR3 DNA is TGTGCCAGCAGCTTAGGAGTAGGCACAGATACGCAGTATTTT.

The V gene is TRBV7-9, the J gene TRBJ2-1; the match to TRBD1 covers 10 bases. This CDR3 is 15 amino acids long. From germline, CDR1 is SEHNR and CDR2 FQNEAQ (reference sequence). After removal of 1 base from V and 10 bases from J, the junction contained 7 bases not matched to a gene. The CDR3 region has the DNA TGTGCCAGCAGCTTAGAGGGACAGGGGATCTCAGAGCAGTTCTTC. This translates into CASSLEGQGISEQFF.

This rearrangement joins TRBV11-3 to TRBJ2-5; D is perhaps TRBD1 (6 bases). The germline V gene encodes CDR1 SGHNT and CDR2 YENEEA. The CDR3 is 16 amino acids. V was trimmed by 3 bases and J by 1 base, leaving 15 bases between them. CDR3 coding DNA: TGTGCCAGCAGCTTGACCCCCCCAGGGGCCCAAGAGACCCAGTACTTC. Its translation is CASSLTPPGAQETQYF. Based on the CDR3 plus reference TRBV11-3 and TRBJ2-5, the full variable domain is EAGVVQSPRYKIIEKKQPVAFWCNPISGHNTLYWYLQNLGQGPELLIRYENEEAVDDSQLPKDRFSAERLKGVDSTLKIQPAELGDSAVYLCASSLTPPGAQETQYFGPGTRLLVL.